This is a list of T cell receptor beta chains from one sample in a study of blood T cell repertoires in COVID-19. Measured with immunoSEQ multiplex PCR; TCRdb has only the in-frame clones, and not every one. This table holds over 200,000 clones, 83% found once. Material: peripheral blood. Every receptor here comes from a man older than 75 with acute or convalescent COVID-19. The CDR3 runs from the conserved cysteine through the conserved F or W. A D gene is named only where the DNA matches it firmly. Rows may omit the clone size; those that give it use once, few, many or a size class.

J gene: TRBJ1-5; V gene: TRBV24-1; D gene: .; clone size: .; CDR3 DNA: TGTGCCACCAGTGATTCGGGGGGAGGACAGCCCCAGCATTTT; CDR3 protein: CATSDSGGGQPQHF
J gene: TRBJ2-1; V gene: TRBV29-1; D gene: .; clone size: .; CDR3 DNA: TGCAGCGTTGATTCCGGGGCCGGGGGTGAGCAGTTCTTC; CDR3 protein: CSVDSGAGGEQFF
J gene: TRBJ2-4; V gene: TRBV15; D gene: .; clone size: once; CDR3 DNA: TGTGCCACCAGCAATAGTGTAGCCAAAAACATTCAGTACTTC; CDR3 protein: CATSNSVAKNIQYF
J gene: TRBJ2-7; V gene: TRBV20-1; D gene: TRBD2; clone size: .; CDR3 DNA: TGCAGTGCTAGTTCCAGCGGGGGGTATAACATCGGCGAGCAGTACTTC; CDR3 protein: CSASSSGGYNIGEQYF
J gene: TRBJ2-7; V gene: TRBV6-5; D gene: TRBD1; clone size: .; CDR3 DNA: TGTGCCAGCAGTTACCAGGACAGGGGCCACGAGCAGTACTTC; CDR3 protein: CASSYQDRGHEQYF
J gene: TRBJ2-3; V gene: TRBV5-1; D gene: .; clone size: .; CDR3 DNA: TGCGCCAGCAGCTTGGCCTCTGGCACAGATACGCAGTATTTT; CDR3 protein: CASSLASGTDTQYF
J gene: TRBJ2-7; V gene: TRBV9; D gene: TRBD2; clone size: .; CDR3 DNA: TGTGCCAGCAGCGTAGGGACTAGCGGGTACGAGCAGTACTTC; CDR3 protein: CASSVGTSGYEQYF
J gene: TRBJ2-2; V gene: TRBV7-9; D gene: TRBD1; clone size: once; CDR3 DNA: TGTGCCAGCAGCCCACCTTATCGAACAGGGGTTGGGGGCACCGGGGAGCTGTTTTTT; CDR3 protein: CASSPPYRTGVGGTGELFF
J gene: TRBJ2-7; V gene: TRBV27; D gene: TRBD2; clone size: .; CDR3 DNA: TGTGCCAGCGGGATAGCGGGGTCCTACGAGCAGTACTTC; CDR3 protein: CASGIAGSYEQYF
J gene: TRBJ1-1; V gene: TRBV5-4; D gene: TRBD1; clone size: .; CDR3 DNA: TGTGCCAGCAGCCCAAACGAATCGACAGGGAGGACTGAAGCTTTCTTT; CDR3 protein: CASSPNESTGRTEAFF
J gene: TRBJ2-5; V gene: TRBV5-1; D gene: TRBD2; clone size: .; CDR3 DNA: TGCGCCAGCAGCGCCATCGCGGGGGGGGCACAAGAGACCCAGTACTTC; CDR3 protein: CASSAIAGGAQETQYF
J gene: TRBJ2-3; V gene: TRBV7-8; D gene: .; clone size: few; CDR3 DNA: TGTGCCAGCAGCAGCCCCCGTTCCACAGATACGCAGTATTTT; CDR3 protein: CASSSPRSTDTQYF
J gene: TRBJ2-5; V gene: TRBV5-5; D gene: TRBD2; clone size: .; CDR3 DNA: TGTGCCAGCAGCTTGGTATCGATTGTGGGACTAGGTACGTCCCAGTACTTC; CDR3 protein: CASSLVSIVGLGTSQYF
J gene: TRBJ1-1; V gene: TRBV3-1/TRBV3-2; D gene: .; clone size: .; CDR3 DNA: TGTGCCAGCAGCCAAGGCCAAGACTTCTCCACTGAAGCTTTCTTT; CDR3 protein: CASSQGQDFSTEAFF
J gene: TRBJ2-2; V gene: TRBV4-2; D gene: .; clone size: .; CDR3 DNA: TGTGCCAGCAGCCAAGAACGGGGGGCGGAGCTGTTTTTT; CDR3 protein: CASSQERGAELFF
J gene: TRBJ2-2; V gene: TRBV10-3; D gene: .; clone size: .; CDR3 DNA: TGTGCCATCAGTGGTTCCCCCGATCAGATAACCGGGGAGCTGTTTTTT; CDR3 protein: CAISGSPDQITGELFF
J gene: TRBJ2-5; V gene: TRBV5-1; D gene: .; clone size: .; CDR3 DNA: TGCGCCAGCAGCGGGACAAGGGAGACCCAGTACTTC; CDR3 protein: CASSGTRETQYF
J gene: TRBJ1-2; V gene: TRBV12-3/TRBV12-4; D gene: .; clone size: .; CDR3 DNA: TGTGCCAGCAGTTTACACAGGGACAATGGCTACACCTTC; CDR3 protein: CASSLHRDNGYTF
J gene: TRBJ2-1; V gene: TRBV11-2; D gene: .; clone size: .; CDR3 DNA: TGTGCCAGCAGCTACTTTCAGGGCGGGACCTACAATGAGCAGTTCTTC; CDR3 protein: CASSYFQGGTYNEQFF
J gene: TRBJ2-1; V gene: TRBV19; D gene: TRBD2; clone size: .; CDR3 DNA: TGTGCCAGTAGTGCCTTGGGACTAGCTAGCGGTGAGCAGTTCTTC; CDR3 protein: CASSALGLASGEQFF
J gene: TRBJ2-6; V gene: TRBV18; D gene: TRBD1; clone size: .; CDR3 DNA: TGTGCCAGCTCAAGGGACAGGGGCTCTGGGGCCAACGTCCTGACTTTC; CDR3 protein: CASSRDRGSGANVLTF
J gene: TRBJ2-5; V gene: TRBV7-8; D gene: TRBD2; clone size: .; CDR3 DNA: TGTGCCAGCAGCCTCGGGATTAGCGGGAGTTTAATTTTGGGAGAGACCCAGTACTTC; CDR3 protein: CASSLGISGSLILGETQYF
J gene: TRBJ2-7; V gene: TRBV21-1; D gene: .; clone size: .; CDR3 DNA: TGTGCCAGCAGCAAAGGTCAGGGCTACGAGCAGTACTTC; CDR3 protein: CASSKGQGYEQYF
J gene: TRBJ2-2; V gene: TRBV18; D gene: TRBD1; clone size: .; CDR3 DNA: TGTGCCAGCTCACAAAGACAGGGCCGCACCGGGGAGCTGTTTTTT; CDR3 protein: CASSQRQGRTGELFF
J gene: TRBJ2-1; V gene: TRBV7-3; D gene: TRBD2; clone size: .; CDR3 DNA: TGTGCCAGCAGCTTTTCTAGCGGAGCGGGCACTGAGCAGTTCTTC; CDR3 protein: CASSFSSGAGTEQFF
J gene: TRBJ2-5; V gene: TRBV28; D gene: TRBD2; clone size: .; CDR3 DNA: TGTGCCAGCAGGACTAGCGGGGAGACCCAGTACTTC; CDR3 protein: CASRTSGETQYF
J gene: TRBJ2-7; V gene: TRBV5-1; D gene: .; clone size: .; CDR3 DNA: TGCGCCAGCAGCTTGGGTCAGGTCAGCTCCTACGAGCAGTACTTC; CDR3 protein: CASSLGQVSSYEQYF
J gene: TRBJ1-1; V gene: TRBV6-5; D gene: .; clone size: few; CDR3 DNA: TGTGCCAGCAGGGTTGGAGGGACGGATGAAGCTTTCTTT; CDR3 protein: CASRVGGTDEAFF
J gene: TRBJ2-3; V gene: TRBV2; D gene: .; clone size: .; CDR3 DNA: TGTGCCAGCAGCTTCTCTAGCGCTAGCACAGATACGCAGTATTTT; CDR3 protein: CASSFSSASTDTQYF
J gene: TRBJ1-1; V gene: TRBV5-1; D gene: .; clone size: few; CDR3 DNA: TGCGCCAGCACCTGGGGGCCGGGCGGAGTGAACACTGAAGCTTTCTTT; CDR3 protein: CASTWGPGGVNTEAFF
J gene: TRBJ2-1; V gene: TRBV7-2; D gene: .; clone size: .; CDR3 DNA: TGTGCCAGCAGCCCCTCGCGCCTAGGGGGTTACAATGAGCAGTTCTTC; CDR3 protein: CASSPSRLGGYNEQFF
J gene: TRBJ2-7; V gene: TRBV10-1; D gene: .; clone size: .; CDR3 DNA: TGCGCCAGCAGTGAGGGGGCTAGAGACGAGCAGTACTTC; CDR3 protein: CASSEGARDEQYF
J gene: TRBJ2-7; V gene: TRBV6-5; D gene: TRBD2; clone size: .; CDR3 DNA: TGTGCCAGCACCGACAGGTCTAGCGGGAGCTACGAGCAGTACTTC; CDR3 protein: CASTDRSSGSYEQYF
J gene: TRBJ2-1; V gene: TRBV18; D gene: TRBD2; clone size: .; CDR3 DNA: TGTGCCAGCTCAGCTATAGCGGCGGGAGGATACAATGAGCAGTTCTTC; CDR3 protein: CASSAIAAGGYNEQFF
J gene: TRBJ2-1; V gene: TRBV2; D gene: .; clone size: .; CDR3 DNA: TGTGCCAGCAGTACAGGGTTTGGCATCAATGAGCAGTTCTTC; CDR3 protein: CASSTGFGINEQFF
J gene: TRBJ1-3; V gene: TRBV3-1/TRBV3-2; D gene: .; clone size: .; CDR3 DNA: TGTGCCAGCAGCCAGGGTGCTACCTCGGGACTACTAGTGGCTGGAAACACCATATATTTT; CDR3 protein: CASSQGATSGLLVAGNTIYF
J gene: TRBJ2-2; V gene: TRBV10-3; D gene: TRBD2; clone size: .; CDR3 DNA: TGTGCCATCAGTTCCCTAGCGGGAGTTCCCGGGGAGCTGTTTTTT; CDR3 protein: CAISSLAGVPGELFF
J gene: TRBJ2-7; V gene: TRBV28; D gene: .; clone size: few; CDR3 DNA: TGTGCCAGCAGTTCCCGCCCGGGTTCAGCCTACGAGCAGTACTTC; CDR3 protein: CASSSRPGSAYEQYF
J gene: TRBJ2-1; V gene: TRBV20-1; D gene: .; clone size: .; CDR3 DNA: TGCAGTGCTAGAAGGCAGGATGAGCAGTTCTTC; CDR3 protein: CSARRQDEQFF
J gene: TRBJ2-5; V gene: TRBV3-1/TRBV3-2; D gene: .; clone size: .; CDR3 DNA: TGTGCCAGCAGCCTTATCCGGGAGACCCAGTACTTC; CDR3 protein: CASSLIRETQYF
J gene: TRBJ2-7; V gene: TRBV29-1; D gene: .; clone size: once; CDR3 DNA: TGCAGCGTCATGACAGGACCCTCCTACGAGCAGTACTTC; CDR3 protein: CSVMTGPSYEQYF